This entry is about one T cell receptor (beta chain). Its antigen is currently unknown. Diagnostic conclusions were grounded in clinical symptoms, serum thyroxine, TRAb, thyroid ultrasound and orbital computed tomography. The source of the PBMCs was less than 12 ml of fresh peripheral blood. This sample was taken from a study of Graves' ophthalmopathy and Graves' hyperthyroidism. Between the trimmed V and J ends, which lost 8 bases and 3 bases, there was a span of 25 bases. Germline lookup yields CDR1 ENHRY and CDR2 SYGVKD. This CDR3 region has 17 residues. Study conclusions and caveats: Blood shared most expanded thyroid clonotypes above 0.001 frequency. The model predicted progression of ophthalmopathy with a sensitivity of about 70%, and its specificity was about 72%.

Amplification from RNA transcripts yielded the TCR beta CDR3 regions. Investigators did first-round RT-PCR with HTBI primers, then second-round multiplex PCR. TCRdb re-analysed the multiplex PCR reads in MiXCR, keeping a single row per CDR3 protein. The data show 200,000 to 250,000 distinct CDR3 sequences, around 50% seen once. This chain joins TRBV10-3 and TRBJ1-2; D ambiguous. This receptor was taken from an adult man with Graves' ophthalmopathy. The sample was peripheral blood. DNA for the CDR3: TGTGCCATCCCTGAAGGGCAGCGGGAGAGTCGGCACTATGGCTACACCTTC. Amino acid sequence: CAIPEGQRESRHYGYTF.